Sequencing of this T cell receptor beta chain was carried out in a study of cytomegalovirus exposure and HLA in healthy donors. With respect to this clone: The antigen is not known.

Findings of the study overall: The study listed approximately 170 cytomegalovirus-associated TCR beta chains. Rarity marked most TCR sequences, yet some public TCRs occurred in many donors.

Primers included in the PCR were 60 Vbeta and 13 Jbeta primers. Repertoires were generated with immunoSEQ multiplex PCR, while TCRdb's copy carries only in-frame clones and drops some. This sample has about 160,000 clones, with around 84% found just once. There are 16 residues in the CDR3. The germline V gene has CDR1 SGHRS and CDR2 YFSETQ. The V and J ends lost 3 bases and 1 base respectively, with 16 bases between them. Sequenced sample: PBMCs. This clonotype was sampled from a man aged 18 to 35 in good health and CMV-seronegative. V and J are TRBV5-1 and TRBJ1-1; D gene ambiguous. This CDR3 is CASSSTPGRGNTEAFF. As DNA, the CDR3 is TGCGCCAGCAGCTCTACCCCGGGCCGGGGGAACACTGAAGCTTTCTTT.